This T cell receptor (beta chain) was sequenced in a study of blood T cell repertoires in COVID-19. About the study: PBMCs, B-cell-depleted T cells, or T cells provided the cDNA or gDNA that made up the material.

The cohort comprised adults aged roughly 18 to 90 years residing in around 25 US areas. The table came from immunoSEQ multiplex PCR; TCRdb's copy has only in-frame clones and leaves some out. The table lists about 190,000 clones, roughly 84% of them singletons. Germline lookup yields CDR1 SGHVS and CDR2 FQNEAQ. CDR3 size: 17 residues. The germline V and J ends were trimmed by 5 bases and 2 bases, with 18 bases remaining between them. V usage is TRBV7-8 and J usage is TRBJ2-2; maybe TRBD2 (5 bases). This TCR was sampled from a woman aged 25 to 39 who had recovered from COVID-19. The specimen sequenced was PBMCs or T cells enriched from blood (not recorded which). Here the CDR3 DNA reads TGTGCCAGCAGCCTCAATTTTGCGCTAGCTAACACCGGGGAGCTGTTTTTT. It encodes CASSLNFALANTGELFF.